Following are 7 T cell receptor beta chains from one sample sequenced in a study of CD4 and CD8 cells across lung adenocarcinoma regions. TCRdb re-called the PCR reads through MiXCR, storing one row per CDR3 protein. The sample lists around 27,000 distinct CDR3 sequences, almost 50% occurring once. Material for sequencing was CD8+ T cells from the center of a lung tumor. The receptors were sampled from a male donor with lung adenocarcinoma. The CD4 and CD8 labels of this study may be unreliable.

This clonotype showed up many times. The V gene is TRBV7-3, the J gene TRBJ2-1; D uncertain. Germline CDR1 and CDR2: SGHTA and FQGTGA. The CDR3 extends over 13 amino acids. V was pared by 4 bases and J by 5 bases, with 9 bases between. The CDR3 bases are TGTGCCAGCAGCTCATTGGGGAACAATGAGCAGTTCTTC. It translates to CASSSLGNNEQFF. The variable domain in full, completed from reference TRBV7-3 and TRBJ2-1, reads GAGVSQTPSNKVTEKGKYVELRCDPISGHTALYWYRQSLGQGPEFLIYFQGTGAADDSGLPNDRFFAVRPEGSVSTLKIQRTERGDSAVYLCASSSLGNNEQFFGPGTRLTVL.

The V and J genes are TRBV4-2 and TRBJ2-1, with 8 bases fitting TRBD2. Germline V gives CDR1 LGHNA, CDR2 YNFKEQ. Trimming removed 1 base from V and 7 bases from J; junction bases left unmatched: 3. This CDR3 spans 14 amino acids. The CDR3 loop is CASSQGPGGNEQFF. In DNA form, the CDR3 reads TGTGCCAGCAGCCAAGGTCCGGGGGGGAATGAGCAGTTCTTC.

For the CDR3, the DNA is TGCAGTGCTCGGAACACCTTGGACTATGGCTACACCTTC. This encodes CSARNTLDYGYTF. The chain recombines TRBV20-1 with TRBJ1-2; D unresolved. Trimming left V 5 bases short and J 3 bases short, with 13 bases between. The CDR3 has 13 amino acids. Germline V gene data show CDR1 as DFQATT and CDR2 as SNEGSKA (reference sequence).

Comment on this clonotype: The junction shows a germline mismatch at one end, possibly a read error. This sequence joins TRBV6-1 and TRBJ2-4, with TRBD1 as a possible D gene (6 bases). The CDR3 is made up of 15 amino acids. The V gene's germline CDR1 is MNHNS and CDR2 SASEGT. This CDR3 reads CASAKGVLAKNTQYF. DNA for the CDR3: TGTGCCAGCGCCAAGGGGGTGTTAGCCAAAAATACTCAGTATTTC.

With regard to this clonotype: Its ends do not fully match the called genes, so a read error is possible. V is TRBV10-2 and J is TRBJ2-5; D tentatively fits TRBD1 or TRBD2 (6 bases each). The CDR3 length is 16 residues. CDR1 and CDR2 from the germline V gene are WSHSY and SAAADI. CDR3 amino acids: CASGGPGGRAPETQYF. The CDR3 DNA reads TGCGCCAGCGGGGGGCCCGGGGGCCGTGCCCCAGAGACGCAGTACTTC.

This clonotype was seen at least ten times. This chain uses TRBV7-2 with TRBJ2-1, with D unclear. Trimming cost V 5 bases and J 5 bases, with 13 bases left between them. The CDR3 contains 14 residues. The germline gives CDR1 SGHTA, CDR2 FQGNSA. The CDR3 here is CASSRYEPHNEQFF. In DNA, the CDR3 is TGTGCCAGCAGCCGCTATGAGCCCCACAATGAGCAGTTCTTC.

Turning to this clonotype: Because it lacks the conserved phenylalanine or tryptophan at the end, this CDR3 is likely a read error. The DNA is left out, because the CDR3 cannot be placed on it with certainty; the CDR3 is given as TCRdb lists it. The chain links TRBV7-9 to TRBJ2-1; the table's D call of TRBD2 was not tested on the DNA. CDR1 SEHNR and CDR2 FQNEAQ come from the germline V gene (reference sequence). Ends included, the CDR3 has 13 residues. The CDR3: CACCLHTARVCAL.